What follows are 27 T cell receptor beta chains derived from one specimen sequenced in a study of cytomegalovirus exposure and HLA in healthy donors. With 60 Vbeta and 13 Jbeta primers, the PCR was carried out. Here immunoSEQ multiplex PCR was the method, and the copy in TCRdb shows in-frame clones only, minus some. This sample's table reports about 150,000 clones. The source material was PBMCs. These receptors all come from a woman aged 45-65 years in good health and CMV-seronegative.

For the CDR3, the DNA is TGCAGCGTTGAAGCCGGAGGGGGGGACACTGAAGCTTTCTTT. It is translated as CSVEAGGGDTEAFF. V usage is TRBV29-1 and J usage is TRBJ1-1; D is perhaps TRBD1 (6 bases). Germline values: CDR1 SQVTM, CDR2 ANQGSEA. This CDR3 has 14 residues. V lost 1 base and J lost 3, with 12 bases in between. Supplemented by reference TRBV29-1 and TRBJ1-1, the full variable domain reads SAVISQKPSRDICQRGTSLTIQCQVDSQVTMMFWYRQQPGQSLTLIATANQGSEATYESGFVIDKFPISRPNLTFSTLTVSNMSPEDSSIYLCSVEAGGGDTEAFFGQGTRLTVV.

The CDR3, as DNA: TGTGCCAGTAGGGGACTAGCGGGAATGGATACGCAGTATTTT. Its protein is CASRGLAGMDTQYF. The chain links TRBV19 to TRBJ2-3, with TRBD2 matching over 13 bases. V shed 6 bases, J shed 6 bases, and the junction held 3 bases outside the gene matches. The germline CDR1 and CDR2 sequences are LNHDA and SQIVND (reference sequence). The length of the CDR3 is 14 residues.

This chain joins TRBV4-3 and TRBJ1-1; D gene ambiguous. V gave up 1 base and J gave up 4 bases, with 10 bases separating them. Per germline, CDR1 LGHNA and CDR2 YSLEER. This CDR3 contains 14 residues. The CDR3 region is CASSQGWTSTEAFF. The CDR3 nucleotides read TGCGCCAGCAGCCAAGGATGGACTTCCACTGAAGCTTTCTTT.

The CDR3 sequence is CAWSELQNTEAFF. Here the CDR3 DNA reads TGTGCCTGGAGTGAGCTGCAGAACACTGAAGCTTTCTTT. The chain combines TRBV30 with TRBJ1-1; D gene ambiguous. The CDR3 contains 13 residues. V shed 1 base and J shed 1 base, with 7 bases lying between them. Per germline, CDR1 GTSNPN and CDR2 SVGIG (reference sequence). The full variable domain, completed using reference TRBV30 and TRBJ1-1, is SQTIHQWPATLVQPVGSPLSLECTVEGTSNPNLYWYRQAAGRGLQLLFYSVGIGQISSEVPQNLSASRPQDRQFILSSKKLLLSDSGFYLCAWSELQNTEAFFGQGTRLTVV.

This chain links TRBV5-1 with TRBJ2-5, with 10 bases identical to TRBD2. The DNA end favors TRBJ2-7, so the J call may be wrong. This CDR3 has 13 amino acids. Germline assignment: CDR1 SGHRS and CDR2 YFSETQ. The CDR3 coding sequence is TGCGCCAGCACGACTAGCGGGTTCTCCGAGCAGTACTTC. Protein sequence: CASTTSGFSEQYF.

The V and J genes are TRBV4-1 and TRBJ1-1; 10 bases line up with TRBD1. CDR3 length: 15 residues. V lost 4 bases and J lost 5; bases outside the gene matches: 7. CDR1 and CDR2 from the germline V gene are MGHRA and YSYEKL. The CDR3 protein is CASSPLTGGLTEAFF. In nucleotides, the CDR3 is TGCGCCAGCAGCCCGCTGACAGGGGGCCTGACTGAAGCTTTCTTT.

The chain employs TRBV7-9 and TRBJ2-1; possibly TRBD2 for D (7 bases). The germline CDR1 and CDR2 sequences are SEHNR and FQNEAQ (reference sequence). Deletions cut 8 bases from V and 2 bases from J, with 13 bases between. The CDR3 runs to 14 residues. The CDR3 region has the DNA TGTGCCAGCGGGGGGGCAGGAGCCTACAATGAGCAGTTCTTC. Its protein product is CASGGAGAYNEQFF.

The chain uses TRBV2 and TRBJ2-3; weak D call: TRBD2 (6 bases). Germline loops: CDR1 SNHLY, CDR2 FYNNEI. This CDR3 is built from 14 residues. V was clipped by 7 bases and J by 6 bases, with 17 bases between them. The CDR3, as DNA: TGTGCCAGCATATGGCGGGGTCTTAGGGATACGCAGTATTTT. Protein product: CASIWRGLRDTQYF.

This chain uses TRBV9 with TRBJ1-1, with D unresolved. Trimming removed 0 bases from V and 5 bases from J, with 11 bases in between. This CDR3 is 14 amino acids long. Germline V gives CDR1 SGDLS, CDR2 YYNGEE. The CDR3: CASSVGWRETEAFF. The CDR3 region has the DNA TGTGCCAGCAGCGTAGGGTGGCGGGAGACTGAAGCTTTCTTT.

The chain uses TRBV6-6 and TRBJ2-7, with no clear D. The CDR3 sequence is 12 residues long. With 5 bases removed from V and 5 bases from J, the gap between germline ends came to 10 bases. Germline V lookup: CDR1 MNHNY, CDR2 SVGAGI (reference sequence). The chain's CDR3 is CASSLSSDEQYF. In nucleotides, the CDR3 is TGTGCCAGCAGTCTCTCCTCTGACGAGCAGTACTTC.

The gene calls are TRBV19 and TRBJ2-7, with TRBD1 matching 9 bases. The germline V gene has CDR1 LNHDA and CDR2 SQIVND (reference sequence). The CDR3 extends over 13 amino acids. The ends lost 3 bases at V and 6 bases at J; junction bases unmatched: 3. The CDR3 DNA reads TGTGCCAGTAGTATCTGGGACAGGGCCGAGCAGTACTTC. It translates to CASSIWDRAEQYF.

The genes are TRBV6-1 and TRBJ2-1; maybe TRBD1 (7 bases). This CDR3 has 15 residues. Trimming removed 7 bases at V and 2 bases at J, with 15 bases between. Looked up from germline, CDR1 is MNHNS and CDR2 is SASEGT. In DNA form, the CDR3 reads TGTGCCAGCACACCCCAGGGGGGTACCTACAATGAGCAGTTCTTC. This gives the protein CASTPQGGTYNEQFF.

The CDR3 spells CASSLDSISPLHF. The CDR3, as DNA: TGCGCCAGCAGCTTGGACAGCATCTCACCCCTCCACTTT. The chain uses TRBV5-1 and TRBJ1-6, with unresolved D. The CDR3 covers 13 residues. V was clipped by 0 bases and J by 10 bases, with 8 bases between them. Germline-derived CDR1 and CDR2 are SGHRS and YFSETQ.

The CDR3, as DNA: TGCGCCAGCAGCCAAGGCGCGAGTTCGGGACTGTACACCTACGAGCAGTACTTC. Translating it yields CASSQGASSGLYTYEQYF. The rearrangement joins TRBV4-1 to TRBJ2-7; weak D call: TRBD2 (6 bases). The germline gives CDR1 MGHRA, CDR2 YSYEKL. CDR3 length: 18 residues. V dropped 1 base and J dropped 2 bases, with 21 bases sitting between them.

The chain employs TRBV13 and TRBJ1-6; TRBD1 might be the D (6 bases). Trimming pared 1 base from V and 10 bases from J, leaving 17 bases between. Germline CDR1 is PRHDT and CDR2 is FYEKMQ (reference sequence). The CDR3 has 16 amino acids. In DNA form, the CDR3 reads TGTGCCAGCAGCTTAGCCGTTACAGGGCCAAAATCACCCCTCCACTTT. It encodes CASSLAVTGPKSPLHF. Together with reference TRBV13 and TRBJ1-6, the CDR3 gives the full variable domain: AAGVIQSPRHLIKEKRETATLKCYPIPRHDTVYWYQQGPGQDPQFLISFYEKMQSDKGSIPDRFSAQQFSDYHSELNMSSLELGDSALYFCASSLAVTGPKSPLHFGNGTRLTVT.

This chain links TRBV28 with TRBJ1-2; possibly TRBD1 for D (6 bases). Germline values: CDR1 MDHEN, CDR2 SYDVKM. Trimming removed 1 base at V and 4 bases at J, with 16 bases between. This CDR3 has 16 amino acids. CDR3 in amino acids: CASSLSGVGGGYGYTF. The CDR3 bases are TGTGCCAGCAGTTTATCGGGGGTAGGGGGGGGCTATGGCTACACCTTC.

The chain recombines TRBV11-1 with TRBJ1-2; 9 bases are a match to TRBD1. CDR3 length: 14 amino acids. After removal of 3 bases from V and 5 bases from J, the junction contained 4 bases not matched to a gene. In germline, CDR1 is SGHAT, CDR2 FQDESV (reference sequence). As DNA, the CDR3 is TGTGCCAGCAGCTTCGGACAGGGGTGGTATGGCTACACCTTC. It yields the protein CASSFGQGWYGYTF. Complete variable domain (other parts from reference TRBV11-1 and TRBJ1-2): EAEVAQSPRYKITEKSQAVAFWCDPISGHATLYWYRQILGQGPELLVQFQDESVVDDSQLPKDRFSAERLKGVDSTLKIQPAELGDSAMYLCASSFGQGWYGYTFGSGTRLTVV.

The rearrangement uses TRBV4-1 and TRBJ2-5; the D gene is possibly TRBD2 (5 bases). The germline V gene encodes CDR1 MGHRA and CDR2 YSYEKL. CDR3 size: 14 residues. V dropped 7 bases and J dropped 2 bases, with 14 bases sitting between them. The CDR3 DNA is TGCGCCAGCACGGACTCCGCGGCACAAGAGACCCAGTACTTC. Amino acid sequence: CASTDSAAQETQYF.

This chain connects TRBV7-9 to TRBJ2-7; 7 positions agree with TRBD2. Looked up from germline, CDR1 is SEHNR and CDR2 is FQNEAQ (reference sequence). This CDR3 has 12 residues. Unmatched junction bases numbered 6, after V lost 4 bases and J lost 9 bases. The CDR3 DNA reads TGTGCCAGCAGCTACGGGGGGTGGCCGCAGTACTTC. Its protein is CASSYGGWPQYF.

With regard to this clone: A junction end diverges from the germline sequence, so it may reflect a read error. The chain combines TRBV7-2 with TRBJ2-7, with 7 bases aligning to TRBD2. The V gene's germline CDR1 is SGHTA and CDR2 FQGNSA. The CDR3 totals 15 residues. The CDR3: CASSLVVTSSHEQYF. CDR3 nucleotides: TGTGCCAGCAGCTTAGTGGTGACTAGCTCCCACGAGCAGTACTTC.

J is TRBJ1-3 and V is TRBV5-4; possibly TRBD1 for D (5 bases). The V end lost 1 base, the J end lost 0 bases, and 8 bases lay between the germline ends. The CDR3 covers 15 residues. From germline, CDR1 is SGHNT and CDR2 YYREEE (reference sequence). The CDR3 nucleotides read TGTGCCAGCAGCTTGTGGCAGGGCTCTGGAAACACCATATATTTT. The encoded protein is CASSLWQGSGNTIYF.

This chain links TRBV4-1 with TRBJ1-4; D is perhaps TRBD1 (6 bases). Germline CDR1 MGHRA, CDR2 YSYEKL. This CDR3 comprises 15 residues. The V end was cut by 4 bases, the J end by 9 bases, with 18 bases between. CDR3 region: CASSLTETGNQKLFF. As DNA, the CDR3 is TGCGCCAGCAGCCTAACAGAGACAGGAAACCAAAAACTGTTTTTT.

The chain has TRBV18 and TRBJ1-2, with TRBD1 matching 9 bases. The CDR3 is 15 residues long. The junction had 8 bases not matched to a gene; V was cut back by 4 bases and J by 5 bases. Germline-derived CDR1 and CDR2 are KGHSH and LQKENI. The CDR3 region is CASSRPGQGIYGYTF. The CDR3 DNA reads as TGTGCCAGCTCACGCCCCGGACAGGGGATATATGGCTACACCTTC.

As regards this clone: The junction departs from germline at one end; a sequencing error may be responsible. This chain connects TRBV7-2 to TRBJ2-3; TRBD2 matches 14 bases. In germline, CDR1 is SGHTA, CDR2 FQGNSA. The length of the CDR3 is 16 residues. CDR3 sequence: CASSPGTSGSIDTQYF. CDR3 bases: TGTGCCAGCAGCCCCGGGACTAGCGGGAGCATAGATACGCAGTATTTT.

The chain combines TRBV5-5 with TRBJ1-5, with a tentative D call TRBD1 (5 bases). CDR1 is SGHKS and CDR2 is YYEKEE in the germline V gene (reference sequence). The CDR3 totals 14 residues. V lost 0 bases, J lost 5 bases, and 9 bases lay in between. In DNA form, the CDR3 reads TGTGCCAGCAGCTTGGAGGGGTCCCATCAGCCCCAGCATTTT. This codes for CASSLEGSHQPQHF.

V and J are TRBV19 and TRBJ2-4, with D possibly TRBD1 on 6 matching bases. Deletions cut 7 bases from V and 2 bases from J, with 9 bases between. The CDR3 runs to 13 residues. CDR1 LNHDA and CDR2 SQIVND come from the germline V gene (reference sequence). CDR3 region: CASKGDTKNIQYF. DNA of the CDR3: TGTGCCAGTAAGGGGGACACCAAAAACATTCAGTACTTC.

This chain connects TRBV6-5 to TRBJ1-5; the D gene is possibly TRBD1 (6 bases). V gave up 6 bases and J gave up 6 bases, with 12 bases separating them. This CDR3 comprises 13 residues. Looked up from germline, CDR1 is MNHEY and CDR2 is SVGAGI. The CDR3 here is CASSTGMGQPQHF. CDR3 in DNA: TGTGCCAGCAGCACAGGGATGGGTCAGCCCCAGCATTTT.